A single sample is the source of the 30 T cell receptor beta chains below, sequenced in a study of T cell changes during pregnancy in multiple sclerosis (dated by TCRdb to between 2018 and 2021). The library was obtained by the immunoSEQ multiplex PCR assay. Drawn from immuneACCESS, this table holds only the in-frame rearrangements with V and J called that TCRdb kept. Clones are partly lost; checked studies trace under half to an unresolved V gene and leave the rest unexplained. Within this sample are 65,000 to 85,000 clones, with nearly 95% of them counted one time only. Roughly 0.14% of the sample lies in the top ten. The sequences come from CD4+ T cells from peripheral blood mononuclear cells, collected after pregnancy. The origin of the receptors is a female donor with multiple sclerosis, enrolled in a pregnancy study.

This clone showed up just once. The J gene is TRBJ1-4, the V gene TRBV28; TRBD1 aligns across 7 bases. Germline lookup yields CDR1 MDHEN and CDR2 SYDVKM. CDR3 length: 15 amino acids. The trim removed 3 bases at V and 4 bases at J, leaving 5 bases unmatched. CDR3 DNA sequence: TGTGCCAGCAGTTTGGGGGGACAGAATAATGAAAAACTGTTTTTT. Translated: CASSLGGQNNEKLFF.

In regard to this clone: This specimen includes other DNA sequences encoding the same CDR3. The genes are TRBV5-1 and TRBJ2-7, with D perhaps TRBD1 (5 bases). Germline V gene sequence: CDR1 SGHRS, CDR2 YFSETQ. This CDR3 comprises 13 residues. V was clipped by 4 bases and J by 5 bases, with 13 bases between them. The CDR3 nucleotides are TGCGCCAGCAGCCCCGACAGAGTACACGAGCAGTACTTC. It codes for CASSPDRVHEQYF.

The CDR3 sequence: CASSPPRFYEQFF. The CDR3 nucleotides are TGTGCCAGCTCACCACCGAGGTTCTATGAGCAGTTCTTC. The chain couples TRBV18 to TRBJ2-1, with D uncertain. The CDR3 totals 13 residues. Germline lookup yields CDR1 KGHSH and CDR2 LQKENI. V lost 0 bases, J lost 8 bases, and 8 bases lay in between.

This chain joins TRBV5-8 and TRBJ2-5; 7 bases line up with TRBD2. The CDR3 covers 17 residues. Germline V gene data show CDR1 as SGHTS and CDR2 as YDEGEE. V was pared by 1 base and J by 3 bases, with 12 bases of the junction left unmatched. The CDR3: CASSLWQGSRGEETQYF. In nucleotides, the CDR3 is TGTGCCAGCAGCTTGTGGCAGGGTAGTCGGGGGGAAGAGACCCAGTACTTC.

The chain combines TRBV6-5 with TRBJ2-5; 7 bases fit TRBD1. This CDR3 is 13 amino acids long. After removal of 5 bases from V and 4 bases from J, the junction contained 4 bases not matched to a gene. Germline loops: CDR1 MNHEY, CDR2 SVGAGI. The CDR3 reads CASSPDRRETQYF. In nucleotides, the CDR3 is TGTGCCAGCAGTCCGGACAGGAGAGAGACCCAGTACTTC.

This clone was observed once. The chain employs TRBV5-6 and TRBJ1-3; TRBD1 matches 7 bases. This CDR3 is built from 16 residues. V gave up 2 bases and J gave up 5 bases; unmatched junction bases: 10. Germline loops: CDR1 SGHDT, CDR2 YYEEEE. DNA of the CDR3: TGTGCCAGCAGCTTATCGAGGGGGCCATATAGAAACACCATATATTTT. This encodes CASSLSRGPYRNTIYF.

The CDR3 here is CASSFIGLGKKETQYF. Written as DNA, the CDR3 is TGTGCCAGCAGTTTTATAGGACTCGGGAAGAAAGAGACCCAGTACTTC. The chain couples TRBV28 to TRBJ2-5, with a weak D call TRBD2 (5 bases). In germline, CDR1 is MDHEN, CDR2 SYDVKM. The germline V and J ends were trimmed by 3 bases and 3 bases, with 17 bases remaining between them. The length of the CDR3 is 16 residues.

The chain couples TRBV5-1 to TRBJ2-7; 10 bases are a match to TRBD1. V was pared by 2 bases and J by 0 bases, with 5 bases of the junction left unmatched. The CDR3 consists of 16 residues. The germline gives CDR1 SGHRS, CDR2 YFSETQ. CDR3 residues: CASSFRRTGGSYEQYF. The DNA of the CDR3 is TGCGCCAGCAGCTTTCGGCGGACAGGGGGCTCCTACGAGCAGTACTTC. The full variable domain, rest sourced from reference TRBV5-1 and TRBJ2-7, is KAGVTQTPRYLIKTRGQQVTLSCSPISGHRSVSWYQQTPGQGLQFLFEYFSETQRNKGNFPGRFSGRQFSNSRSEMNVSTLELGDSALYLCASSFRRTGGSYEQYFGPGTRLTVT.

The chain has TRBV4-3 and TRBJ2-7; weak D call: TRBD1 (6 bases). The V and J ends lost 1 base and 5 bases respectively, with 15 bases between them. The CDR3 consists of 15 residues. The V gene's germline CDR1 is LGHNA and CDR2 YSLEER. CDR3 sequence: CASSQVTGIGDEQYF. In DNA, the CDR3 is TGCGCCAGCAGCCAAGTAACAGGGATCGGCGACGAGCAGTACTTC.

This sequence joins TRBV28 and TRBJ1-2; no definite D call. V shed 5 bases and J shed 4 bases, with 17 bases lying between them. The CDR3 has 15 residues. Germline CDR1 reads MDHEN; CDR2 reads SYDVKM. CDR3 in amino acids: CASSPGRTRVYGYTF. The CDR3 bases are TGTGCCAGCAGTCCAGGACGGACTCGGGTCTATGGCTACACCTTC.

The genes are TRBV7-6 and TRBJ1-2; tentative D call: TRBD1 (5 bases). This CDR3 spans 13 amino acids. Germline V gives CDR1 SGHVS, CDR2 FNYEAQ. Trimming took 3 bases from V and 5 from J, leaving 10 bases between them. Written as DNA, the CDR3 is TGTGCCAGCAGCTTGACAGAGACATATGGCTACACCTTC. This codes for CASSLTETYGYTF.

The chain is built from TRBV5-4 and TRBJ2-1; 8 bases line up with TRBD2. V dropped 2 bases and J dropped 9; count of bases not matched to a gene: 7. Germline CDR1 SGHNT, CDR2 YYREEE (reference sequence). The CDR3 sequence is 14 residues long. The CDR3 sequence: CASSLAAGVREQFF. CDR3 in DNA: TGTGCCAGCAGCTTAGCAGCGGGAGTTCGTGAGCAGTTCTTC.

Note on this clone: The same CDR3 is also encoded by other DNA sequences in this sample. V gene TRBV5-1 combines with J gene TRBJ2-3; TRBD1 agrees at 8 bases. Germline V CDR1 and CDR2: SGHRS, YFSETQ. The CDR3 is made up of 14 amino acids. With 4 bases clipped from V and 1 base from J, the junction kept 2 bases outside the gene matches. In DNA, the CDR3 is TGCGCCAGCAGCGGACAGGGAGGCACAGATACGCAGTATTTT. This gives the protein CASSGQGGTDTQYF.

V and J are TRBV6-4 and TRBJ2-1; D call uncertain. The V end lost 6 bases, the J end lost 4 bases, and 19 bases lay between the germline ends. Germline V lookup: CDR1 MRHNA, CDR2 SNTAGT. The CDR3 is 16 residues long. The CDR3 DNA reads TGTGCCAGCAGCGATTCCCTCAGATCGACTTACAATGAGCAGTTCTTC. It specifies CASSDSLRSTYNEQFF.

The chain employs TRBV9 and TRBJ1-1; the match to TRBD1 covers 11 bases. J was trimmed by 10 bases and V by 2 bases; bases with no gene match: 4. CDR1 is SGDLS, CDR2 YYNGEE, per germline. The CDR3 runs to 13 residues. The CDR3 coding sequence is TGTGCCAGCAGCGTTGGACAGGGGGCTCGAGCTTTCTTT. Translating it yields CASSVGQGARAFF.

This chain's CDR3 is CASSSPTTAGNTIYF. CDR3 bases: TGTGCCAGCAGCTCACCAACGACAGCTGGAAACACCATATATTTT. The V and J genes are TRBV5-6 and TRBJ1-3, with a weak D call TRBD1 (5 bases). Germline V gives CDR1 SGHDT, CDR2 YYEEEE. CDR3 length equals 15 residues. Trimming pared 3 bases from V and 2 bases from J, leaving 12 bases between.

The chain is built from TRBV7-3 and TRBJ2-2; unclear D gene. The CDR3 totals 14 residues. The germline V gene has CDR1 SGHTA and CDR2 FQGTGA. V was shortened by 5 bases and J by 6 bases, with 13 bases between the two germline ends. This chain's CDR3 is CASSPNSIAGELFF. The DNA of the CDR3 is TGTGCCAGCAGCCCGAATAGTATTGCCGGGGAGCTGTTTTTT.

CDR3 sequence: CASSEPRNHGEQYF. The CDR3 nucleotides read TGTGCCAGTAGTGAGCCCAGGAATCACGGCGAGCAGTACTTC. The gene calls are TRBV19 and TRBJ2-7; D unclear. This CDR3 has 14 residues. V was cut by 5 bases and J by 6 bases, with 17 bases left in between. Germline values: CDR1 LNHDA, CDR2 SQIVND (reference sequence).

The chain combines TRBV4-3 with TRBJ2-7, with D maybe TRBD2 (7 bases). V dropped 4 bases and J dropped 6 bases, with 19 bases sitting between them. Germline lookup yields CDR1 LGHNA and CDR2 YSLEER. This CDR3 contains 15 residues. The CDR3 spells CASSPVGGPSAEQYF. The CDR3 nucleotides are TGCGCCAGCAGCCCCGTGGGGGGGCCGTCCGCCGAGCAGTACTTC.

The V gene is TRBV5-1, the J gene TRBJ2-5; tentatively, D is TRBD2 (5 bases). Germline-derived CDR1 and CDR2 are SGHRS and YFSETQ. Trimming took 1 base from V and 0 from J, leaving 10 bases between them. There are 15 residues in the CDR3. DNA of the CDR3: TGCGCCAGCAGCTTGCGGGATGCACACCAAGAGACCCAGTACTTC. This translates into CASSLRDAHQETQYF.

The chain carries TRBV5-6 and TRBJ2-3; 8 bases agree with TRBD1. CDR3 length: 17 amino acids. The germline CDR1 and CDR2 sequences are SGHDT and YYEEEE. V was pared by 1 base and J by 3 bases, with 10 bases of the junction left unmatched. The CDR3 nucleotides are TGTGCCAGCAGCTTGCCTGTCCGGACAGGGATGACAGATACGCAGTATTTT. It yields the protein CASSLPVRTGMTDTQYF. Complete variable domain (other parts from reference TRBV5-6 and TRBJ2-3): DAGVTQSPTHLIKTRGQQVTLRCSPKSGHDTVSWYQQALGQGPQFIFQYYEEEERQRGNFPDRFSGHQFPNYSSELNVNALLLGDSALYLCASSLPVRTGMTDTQYFGPGTRLTVL.

This clone occurred once. The rearrangement joins TRBV5-1 to TRBJ2-3, with 13 nucleotides matching TRBD2. V shed 3 bases, J shed 6 bases, and the junction held 4 bases outside the gene matches. This CDR3 is 15 amino acids long. CDR1 and CDR2 (germline): SGHRS, YFSETQ. CDR3 nucleotide sequence: TGCGCCAGCAGCTGGACTAGCGGGAGCTTGGATACGCAGTATTTT. It encodes CASSWTSGSLDTQYF.

This clone was detected only once. The chain links TRBV7-9 to TRBJ1-3; D is unresolved. Germline V gives CDR1 SEHNR, CDR2 FQNEAQ (reference sequence). CDR3 length equals 13 residues. V shed 5 bases and J shed 4 bases, with 9 bases lying between them. Here the CDR3 reads CASSPSGGNTIYF. In DNA form, the CDR3 reads TGTGCCAGCAGCCCCTCGGGGGGAAACACCATATATTTT.

The V call is TRBV28, the J call TRBJ1-1; no clear D. The ends were cut back, 6 bases at V and 10 bases at J, with 12 bases in the middle. Germline CDR1 MDHEN, CDR2 SYDVKM. This CDR3 is 11 amino acids long. CDR3 in amino acids: CASSPGEGAFF. The DNA for the CDR3 is TGTGCCAGCAGCCCCGGGGAAGGAGCTTTCTTT.

This chain joins TRBV5-4 and TRBJ2-2; 9 bases are shared with TRBD1. V was clipped by 5 bases and J by 5 bases; unmatched bases: 7. Per germline, CDR1 SGHNT and CDR2 YYREEE (reference sequence). The CDR3 is 15 residues long. The CDR3: CASSQDRGRTGELFF. CDR3 DNA sequence: TGTGCCAGCAGTCAGGACAGGGGAAGGACCGGGGAGCTGTTTTTT. The variable domain in full, completed from reference TRBV5-4 and TRBJ2-2, reads ETGVTQSPTHLIKTRGQQVTLRCSSQSGHNTVSWYQQALGQGPQFIFQYYREEENGRGNFPPRFSGLQFPNYSSELNVNALELDDSALYLCASSQDRGRTGELFFGEGSRLTVL.

The chain employs TRBV2 and TRBJ2-1; 15 nucleotides line up with TRBD2. The CDR3 runs to 17 residues. Trimming took 8 bases from V and 0 from J; bases not matched to a gene: 5. Germline V gene lookup returns CDR1 SNHLY and CDR2 FYNNEI. The CDR3 here is CASGGLAGGLSYNEQFF. The CDR3 DNA sequence: TGTGCCAGCGGGGGACTAGCGGGAGGCCTCTCCTACAATGAGCAGTTCTTC.

CDR3 sequence reads: CASSVGGSTSGVYEQYF. In DNA, the CDR3 is TGTGCCAGCAGCGTAGGGGGGTCGACTAGCGGGGTATACGAGCAGTACTTC. This sequence joins TRBV9 and TRBJ2-7, with 11 bases that match TRBD2. The CDR3 length is 17 residues. Germline lookup yields CDR1 SGDLS and CDR2 YYNGEE. V shed 0 bases and J 4 bases; nucleotides not matched to a gene: 9.

The chain combines TRBV30 with TRBJ1-2, with 7 bases aligning to TRBD1. The length of the CDR3 is 13 residues. V lost 3 bases to trimming and J lost 4 bases; unmatched junction nucleotides: 5. Germline V lookup: CDR1 GTSNPN, CDR2 SVGIG (reference sequence). The DNA of the CDR3 is TGTGCCTGGAGCCGGGACAGCATCTATGGCTACACCTTC. Translation: CAWSRDSIYGYTF.

The rearrangement joins TRBV9 to TRBJ2-7; the match to TRBD2 covers 13 bases. The ends lost 3 bases at V and 7 bases at J; junction bases unmatched: 7. Germline V gene data show CDR1 as SGDLS and CDR2 as YYNGEE. The CDR3 has 15 amino acids. The CDR3 DNA sequence: TGTGCCAGCAGCGGAGGGACTAGCGGGATTGAGGAGCAGTACTTC. It is translated as CASSGGTSGIEEQYF.

The chain employs TRBV29-1 and TRBJ2-7; 10 nucleotides match TRBD1. There are 15 residues in the CDR3. J gave up 6 bases and V 0 bases, and 8 bases lay outside the gene matches. Germline values: CDR1 SQVTM, CDR2 ANQGSEA. The CDR3 is CSVEDRDRGLREQYF. In DNA, the CDR3 is TGCAGCGTTGAAGATCGAGACAGGGGGCTTCGCGAGCAGTACTTC.